The T cell receptor (beta chain) described here comes from a study of blood T cell repertoires in COVID-19 (dated by TCRdb to 2018 to 2021). Looking at the study overall: Collaborator samples came from the United States, Italy and Spain and covered acute and convalescent phases of COVID-19. HLA class I and class II types, where available, came from metadata supplied by the sample provider rather than from assay-based typing. Subjects who had been exposed to COVID-19, were actively infected with it, or had recovered from it provided the deeply sampled blood TCRbeta repertoires that made up the dataset. A de-identified subject ID, COVID-19 status, age in years and sex were almost always included in the sample metadata. The prospective study material was composed of cDNA or gDNA derived from T cells, B-cell-depleted T cells, or PBMCs. The samples were drawn from two sources: the first 160 participants of the ongoing ImmuneRACE study, and 1,000 to 1,500 subjects contributed by 6 global collaborators. The repertoires were released in a freely available public database meant as a resource for research on the immune response to SARS-CoV-2. Points the paper makes about the study in general: The amount of clinical and demographic metadata varied by source and participant and was provided uncurated.

Collaborating institutions collected whole blood in K2EDTA tubes following their own protocols. For TCRbeta analysis, collaborators shipped samples in one of three forms: frozen whole blood, isolated PBMCs, or DNA extracted from either of those sample types. The germline V gene specifies SGHRS as CDR1 and YFSETQ as CDR2. Spanning cysteine to phenylalanine, the CDR3 consists of 12 amino acids. Just the 36-base CDR3 DNA is kept, in frame starting at base 1. V drops 0 bases and J drops 3 bases, leaving 4 bases in between. TCRbeta CDR3 regions were amplified from genomic DNA using the immunoSEQ Assay, a bias-controlled multiplex PCR. On the study's bioinformatics: Nucleated cell counts per sample were estimated from amplification of reference gene primers within the assay. Sequence reads were collapsed and filtered to measure the absolute abundance of every unique TCRbeta CDR3 rearrangement. For each sample, productive Simpson clonality was calculated by taking the square root of Simpson's diversity index across productive rearrangements. Imported from immuneACCESS, the table was reduced by TCRdb to in-frame sequences with V and J called. These copies leave out some clones; in studies compared against another copy, an unresolved V gene accounts for under half, and the cause of the remainder is not known. The V and J calls and the clone size are those of that table, but D and trimming were determined from the DNA. Present in this sample are tens of thousands of clones, under 85% of which were seen just once. About 9.9% of the sample is held by the ten biggest clonotypes.

A word on this clone: Its antigen is currently not known. Base qualities are missing; no much larger clone stands one base away.

This clonotype was obtained from a human donor in a cohort sampled during active COVID-19. The V and J genes are TRBV5-1 and TRBJ2-7; the D gene lacks a confident call. The sequenced sample was peripheral blood. The CDR3 amino acid sequence is: CASSLVFYEQYF. Read as DNA, the sequence is TGCGCCAGCAGCTTGGTCTTCTACGAGCAGTACTTC.